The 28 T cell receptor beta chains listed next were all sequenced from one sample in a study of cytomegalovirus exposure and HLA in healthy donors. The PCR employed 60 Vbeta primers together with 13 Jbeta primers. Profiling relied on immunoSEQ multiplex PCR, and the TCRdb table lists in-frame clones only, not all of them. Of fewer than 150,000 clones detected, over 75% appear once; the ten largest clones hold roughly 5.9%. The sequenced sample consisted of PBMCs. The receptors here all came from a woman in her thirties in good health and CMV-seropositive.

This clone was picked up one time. CDR3 amino acids: CASSGWTSGPNEQFF. The CDR3 DNA sequence: TGTGCCAGCAGCGGATGGACTAGCGGGCCTAATGAGCAGTTCTTC. This chain joins TRBV9 and TRBJ2-1; 11 positions agree with TRBD2. This CDR3 comprises 15 residues. J lost 7 bases, V lost 3 bases, and 6 bases had no gene match. Looked up from germline, CDR1 is SGDLS and CDR2 is YYNGEE.

CDR3 bases: TGCGCCAGCAGCTTGCAAACAGGGGGCGGCTATGGCTACACCTTC. Translating it yields CASSLQTGGGYGYTF. The V gene is TRBV5-1, the J gene TRBJ1-2, with 9 nucleotides matching TRBD1. V was clipped by 1 base and J by 4 bases; unmatched bases: 5. CDR3 length equals 15 residues. CDR1 SGHRS and CDR2 YFSETQ come from the germline V gene.

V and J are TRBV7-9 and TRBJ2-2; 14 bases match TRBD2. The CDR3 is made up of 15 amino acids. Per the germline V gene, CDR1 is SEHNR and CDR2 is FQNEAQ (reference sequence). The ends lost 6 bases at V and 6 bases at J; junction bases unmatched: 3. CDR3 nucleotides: TGTGCCAGCAGGGGACTAGCGGGAGAGGCCGGGGAGCTGTTTTTT. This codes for CASRGLAGEAGELFF.

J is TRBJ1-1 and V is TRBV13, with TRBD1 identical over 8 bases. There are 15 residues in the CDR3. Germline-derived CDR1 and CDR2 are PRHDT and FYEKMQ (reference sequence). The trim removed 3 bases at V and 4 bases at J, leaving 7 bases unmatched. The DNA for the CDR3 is TGTGCCAGCAGCTTCATGACAGGGGCAGGCACTGAAGCTTTCTTT. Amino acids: CASSFMTGAGTEAFF.

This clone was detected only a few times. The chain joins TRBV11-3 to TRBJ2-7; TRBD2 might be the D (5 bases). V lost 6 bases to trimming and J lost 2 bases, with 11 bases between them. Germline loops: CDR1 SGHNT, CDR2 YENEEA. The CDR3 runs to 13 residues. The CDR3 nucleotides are TGTGCCAGCAGTGAGGACGGGGCCTACGAGCAGTACTTC. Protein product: CASSEDGAYEQYF. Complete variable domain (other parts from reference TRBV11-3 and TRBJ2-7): EAGVVQSPRYKIIEKKQPVAFWCNPISGHNTLYWYLQNLGQGPELLIRYENEEAVDDSQLPKDRFSAERLKGVDSTLKIQPAELGDSAVYLCASSEDGAYEQYFGPGTRLTVT.

CDR3 loop: CASSLLDRYTQYF. The CDR3 nucleotides are TGTGCCAGCAGCTTACTAGACAGGTATACGCAGTATTTT. The rearrangement uses TRBV7-8 and TRBJ2-3; TRBD1 is a possible D gene (6 bases). The V gene's germline CDR1 is SGHVS and CDR2 FQNEAQ. The CDR3 has 13 amino acids. Deletions cut 2 bases from V and 7 bases from J, with 10 bases between.

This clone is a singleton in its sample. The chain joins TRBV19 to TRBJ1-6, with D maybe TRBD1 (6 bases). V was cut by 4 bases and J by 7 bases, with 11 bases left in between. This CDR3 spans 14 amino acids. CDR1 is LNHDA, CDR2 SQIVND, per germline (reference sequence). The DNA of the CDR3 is TGTGCCAGTAGTAGCACTAGGGGGAATTCACCCCTCCACTTT. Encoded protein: CASSSTRGNSPLHF.

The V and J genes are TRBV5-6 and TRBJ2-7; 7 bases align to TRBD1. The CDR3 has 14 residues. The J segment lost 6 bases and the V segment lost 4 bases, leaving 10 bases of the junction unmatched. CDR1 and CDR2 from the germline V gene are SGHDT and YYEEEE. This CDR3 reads CASSQDFDRVEQYF. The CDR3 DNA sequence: TGTGCCAGCAGCCAAGACTTCGACAGGGTCGAGCAGTACTTC.

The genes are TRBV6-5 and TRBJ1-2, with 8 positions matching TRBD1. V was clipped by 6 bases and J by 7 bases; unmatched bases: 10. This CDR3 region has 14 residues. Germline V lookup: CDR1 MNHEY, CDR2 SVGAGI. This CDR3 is CASSLDRAGVGYTF. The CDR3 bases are TGTGCCAGCAGCCTGGACAGGGCAGGAGTTGGCTACACCTTC.

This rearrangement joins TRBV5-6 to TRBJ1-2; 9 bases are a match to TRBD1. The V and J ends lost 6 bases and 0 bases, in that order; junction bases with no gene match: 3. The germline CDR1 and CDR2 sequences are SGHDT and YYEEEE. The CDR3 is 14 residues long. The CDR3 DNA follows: TGTGCCAGCACCCGACAGGGGGCTAACTATGGCTACACCTTC. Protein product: CASTRQGANYGYTF.

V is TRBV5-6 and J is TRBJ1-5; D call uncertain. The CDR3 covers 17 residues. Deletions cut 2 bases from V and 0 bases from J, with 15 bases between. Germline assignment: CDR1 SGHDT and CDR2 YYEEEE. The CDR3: CASSLGAGDYSNQPQHF. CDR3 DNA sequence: TGTGCCAGCAGCTTAGGAGCAGGAGACTATAGCAATCAGCCCCAGCATTTT.

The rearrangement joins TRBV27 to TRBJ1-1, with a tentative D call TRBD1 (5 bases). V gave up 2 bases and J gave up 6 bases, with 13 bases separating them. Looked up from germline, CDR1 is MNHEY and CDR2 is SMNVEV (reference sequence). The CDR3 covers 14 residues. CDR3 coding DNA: TGTGCCAGCAGTTTACCTATTACAGGAGCTGAAGCTTTCTTT. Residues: CASSLPITGAEAFF.

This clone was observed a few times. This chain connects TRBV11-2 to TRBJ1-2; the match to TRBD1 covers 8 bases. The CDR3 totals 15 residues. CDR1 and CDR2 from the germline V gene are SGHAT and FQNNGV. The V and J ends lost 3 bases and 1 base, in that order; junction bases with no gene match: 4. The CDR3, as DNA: TGTGCCAGCAGCTTGGGGGACAGGAGTAACTATGGCTACACCTTC. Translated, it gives CASSLGDRSNYGYTF.

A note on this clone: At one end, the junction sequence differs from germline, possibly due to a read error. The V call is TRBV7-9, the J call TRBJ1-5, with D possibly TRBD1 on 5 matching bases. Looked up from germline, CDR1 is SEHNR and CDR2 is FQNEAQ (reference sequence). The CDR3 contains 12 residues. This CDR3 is CSSSPGFQPQHF. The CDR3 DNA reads TGTTCCAGCAGCCCAGGGTTTCAGCCCCAGCATTTT.

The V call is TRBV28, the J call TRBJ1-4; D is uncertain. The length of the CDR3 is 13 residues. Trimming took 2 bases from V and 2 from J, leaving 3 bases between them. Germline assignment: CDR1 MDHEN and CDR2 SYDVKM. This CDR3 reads CASSLATNEKLFF. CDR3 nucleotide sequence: TGTGCCAGCAGTTTAGCGACTAATGAAAAACTGTTTTTT.

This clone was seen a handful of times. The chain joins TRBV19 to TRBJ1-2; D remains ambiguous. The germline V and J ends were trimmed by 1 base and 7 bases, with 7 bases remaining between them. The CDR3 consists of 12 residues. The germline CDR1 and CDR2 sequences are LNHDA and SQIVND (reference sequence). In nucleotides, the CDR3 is TGTGCCAGTAGTATAGCGGAGGGTGGCTACACCTTC. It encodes CASSIAEGGYTF. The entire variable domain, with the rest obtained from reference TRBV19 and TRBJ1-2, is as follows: DGGITQSPKYLFRKEGQNVTLSCEQNLNHDAMYWYRQDPGQGLRLIYYSQIVNDFQKGDIAEGYSVSREKKESFPLTVTSAQKNPTAFYLCASSIAEGGYTFGSGTRLTVV.

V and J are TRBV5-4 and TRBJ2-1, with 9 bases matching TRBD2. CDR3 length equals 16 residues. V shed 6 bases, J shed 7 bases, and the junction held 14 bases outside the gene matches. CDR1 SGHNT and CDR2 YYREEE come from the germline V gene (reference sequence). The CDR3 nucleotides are TGTGCCAGCATCCAGGGCGGCGGGGGGGCCCGAAATGAGCAGTTCTTC. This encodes CASIQGGGGARNEQFF.

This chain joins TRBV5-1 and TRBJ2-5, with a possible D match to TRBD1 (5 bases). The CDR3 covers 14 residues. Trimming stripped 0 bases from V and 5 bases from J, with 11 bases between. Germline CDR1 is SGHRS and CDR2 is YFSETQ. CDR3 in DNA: TGCGCCAGCAGCTTGGCTAGGGCAGGGGAGACCCAGTACTTC. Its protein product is CASSLARAGETQYF.

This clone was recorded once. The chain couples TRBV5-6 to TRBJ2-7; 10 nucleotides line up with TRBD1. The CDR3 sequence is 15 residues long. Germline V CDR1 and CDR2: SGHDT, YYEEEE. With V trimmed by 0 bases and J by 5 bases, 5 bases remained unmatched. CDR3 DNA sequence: TGTGCCAGCAGCTTGGCGGGACAGGGGTCCAACGAGCAGTACTTC. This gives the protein CASSLAGQGSNEQYF.

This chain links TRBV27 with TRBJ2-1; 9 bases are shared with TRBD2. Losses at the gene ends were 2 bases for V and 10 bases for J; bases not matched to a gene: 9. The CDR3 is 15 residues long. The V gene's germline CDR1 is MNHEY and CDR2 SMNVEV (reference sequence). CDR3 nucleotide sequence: TGTGCCAGCAGTTTAGTGGCGGGAGGGCCTTGGGAGCAGTTCTTC. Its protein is CASSLVAGGPWEQFF.

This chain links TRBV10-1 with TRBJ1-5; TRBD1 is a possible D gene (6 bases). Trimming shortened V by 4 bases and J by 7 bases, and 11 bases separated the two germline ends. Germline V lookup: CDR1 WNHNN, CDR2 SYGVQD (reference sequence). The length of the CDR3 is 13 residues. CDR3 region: CASSADRYQPQHF. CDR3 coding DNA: TGCGCCAGCAGTGCGGACAGATACCAGCCCCAGCATTTT.

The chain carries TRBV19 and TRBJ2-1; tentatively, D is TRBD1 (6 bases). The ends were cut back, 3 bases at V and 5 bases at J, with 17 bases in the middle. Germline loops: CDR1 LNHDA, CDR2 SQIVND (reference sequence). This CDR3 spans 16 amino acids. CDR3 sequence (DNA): TGTGCCAGTAGTATGGGGTTCGGGACATGGGACAATGAGCAGTTCTTC. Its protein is CASSMGFGTWDNEQFF.

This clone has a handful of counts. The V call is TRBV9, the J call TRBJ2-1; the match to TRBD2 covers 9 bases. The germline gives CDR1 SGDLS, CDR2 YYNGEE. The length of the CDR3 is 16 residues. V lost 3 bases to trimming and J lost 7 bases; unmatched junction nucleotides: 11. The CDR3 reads CASSAIGLAGMNEQFF. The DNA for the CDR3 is TGTGCCAGCAGCGCTATAGGGCTAGCGGGAATGAATGAGCAGTTCTTC.

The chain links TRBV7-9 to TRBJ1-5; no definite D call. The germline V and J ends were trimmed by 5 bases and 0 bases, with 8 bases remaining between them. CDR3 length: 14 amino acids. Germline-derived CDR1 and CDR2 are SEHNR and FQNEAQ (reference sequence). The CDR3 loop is CASSRVNSNQPQHF. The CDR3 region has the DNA TGTGCCAGCAGCCGCGTAAATAGCAATCAGCCCCAGCATTTT.

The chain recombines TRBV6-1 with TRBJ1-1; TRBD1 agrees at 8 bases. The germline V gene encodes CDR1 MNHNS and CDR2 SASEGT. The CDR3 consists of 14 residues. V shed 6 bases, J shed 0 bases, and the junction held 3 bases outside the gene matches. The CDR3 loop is CASSPTGVNTEAFF. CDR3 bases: TGTGCCAGCAGCCCGACAGGGGTGAACACTGAAGCTTTCTTT.

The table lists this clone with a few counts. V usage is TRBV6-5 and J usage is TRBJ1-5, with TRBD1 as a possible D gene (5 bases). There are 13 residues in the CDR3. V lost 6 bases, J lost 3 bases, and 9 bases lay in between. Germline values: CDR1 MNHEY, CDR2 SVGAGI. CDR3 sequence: CASRPQVNQPQHF. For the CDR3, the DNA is TGTGCCAGCAGGCCACAGGTCAATCAGCCCCAGCATTTT.

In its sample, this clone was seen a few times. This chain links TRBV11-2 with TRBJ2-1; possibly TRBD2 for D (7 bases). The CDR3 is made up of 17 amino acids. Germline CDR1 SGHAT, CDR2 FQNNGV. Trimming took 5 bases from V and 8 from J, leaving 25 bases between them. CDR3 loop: CASSRGGGFAFLDEQFF. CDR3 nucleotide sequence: TGTGCCAGCAGCAGAGGGGGAGGGTTTGCGTTCTTAGATGAGCAGTTCTTC.

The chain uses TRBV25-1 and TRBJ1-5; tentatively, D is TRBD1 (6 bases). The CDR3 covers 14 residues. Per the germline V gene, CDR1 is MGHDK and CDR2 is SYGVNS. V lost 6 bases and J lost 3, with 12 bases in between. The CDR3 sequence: CASSQTGNNQPQHF. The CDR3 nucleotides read TGTGCCAGCAGCCAAACAGGGAACAATCAGCCCCAGCATTTT.